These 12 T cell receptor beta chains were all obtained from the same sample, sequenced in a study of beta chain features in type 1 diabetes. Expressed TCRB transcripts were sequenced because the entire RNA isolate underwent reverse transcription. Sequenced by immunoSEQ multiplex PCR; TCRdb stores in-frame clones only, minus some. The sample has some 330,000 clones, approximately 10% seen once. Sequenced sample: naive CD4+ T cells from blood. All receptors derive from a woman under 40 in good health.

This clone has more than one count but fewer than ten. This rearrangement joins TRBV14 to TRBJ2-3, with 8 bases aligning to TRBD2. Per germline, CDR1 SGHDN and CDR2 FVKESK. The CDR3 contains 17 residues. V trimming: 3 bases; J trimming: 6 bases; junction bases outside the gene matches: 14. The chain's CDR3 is CASSQPSGTSRWDTQYF. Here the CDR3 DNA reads TGTGCCAGCAGCCAGCCCTCCGGGACTAGTAGGTGGGATACGCAGTATTTT.

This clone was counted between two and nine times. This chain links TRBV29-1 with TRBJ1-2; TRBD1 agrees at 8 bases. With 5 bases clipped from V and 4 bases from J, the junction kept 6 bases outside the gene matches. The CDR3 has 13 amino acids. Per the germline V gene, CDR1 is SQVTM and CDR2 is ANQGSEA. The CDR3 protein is CSVTYGQGYGYTF. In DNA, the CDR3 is TGCAGCGTTACATATGGACAGGGCTATGGCTACACCTTC.

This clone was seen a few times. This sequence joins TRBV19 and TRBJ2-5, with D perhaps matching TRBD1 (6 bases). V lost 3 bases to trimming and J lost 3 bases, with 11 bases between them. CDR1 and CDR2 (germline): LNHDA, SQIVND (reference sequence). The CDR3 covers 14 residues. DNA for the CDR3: TGTGCCAGTAGTATGGTTGCAGGGGAAGAGACCCAGTACTTC. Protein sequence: CASSMVAGEETQYF.

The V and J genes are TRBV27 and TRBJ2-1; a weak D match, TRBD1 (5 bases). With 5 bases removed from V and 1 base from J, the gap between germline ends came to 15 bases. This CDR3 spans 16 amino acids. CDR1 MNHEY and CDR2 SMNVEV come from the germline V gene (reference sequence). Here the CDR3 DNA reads TGTGCCAGCAGTCCACCCCCAAGGGGTTCCTACAATGAGCAGTTCTTC. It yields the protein CASSPPPRGSYNEQFF.

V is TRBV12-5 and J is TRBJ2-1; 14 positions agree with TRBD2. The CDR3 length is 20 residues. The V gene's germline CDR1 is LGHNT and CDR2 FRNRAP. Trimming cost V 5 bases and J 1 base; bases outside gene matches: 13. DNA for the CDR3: TGTGCTAGTGGTCTGACCTACGGGACTAGCGGGAGTTTTTCCTACAATGAGCAGTTCTTC. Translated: CASGLTYGTSGSFSYNEQFF.

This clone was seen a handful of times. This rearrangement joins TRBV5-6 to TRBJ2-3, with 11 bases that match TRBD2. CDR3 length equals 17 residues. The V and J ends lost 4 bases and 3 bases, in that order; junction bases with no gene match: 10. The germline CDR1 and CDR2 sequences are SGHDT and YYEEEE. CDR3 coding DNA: TGTGCCAGCAGCGGAGCGACTAGCGGGAACCCTACAGATACGCAGTATTTT. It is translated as CASSGATSGNPTDTQYF.

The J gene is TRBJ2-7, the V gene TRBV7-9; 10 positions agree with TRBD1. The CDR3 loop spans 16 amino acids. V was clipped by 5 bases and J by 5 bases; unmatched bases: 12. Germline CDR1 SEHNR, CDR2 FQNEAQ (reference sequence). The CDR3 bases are TGTGCCAGCAGCATCAAAACGGGACAGGGGACCGACGAGCAGTACTTC. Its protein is CASSIKTGQGTDEQYF.

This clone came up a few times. Here the CDR3 reads CASSPGGSYEQYF. CDR3 nucleotide sequence: TGTGCCAGCAGCCCCGGCGGGTCCTACGAGCAGTACTTC. The chain uses TRBV7-9 and TRBJ2-7; weak D call: TRBD2 (5 bases). Looked up from germline, CDR1 is SEHNR and CDR2 is FQNEAQ (reference sequence). This CDR3 has 13 amino acids. V lost 5 bases and J 1 base, leaving 9 bases between the germline ends. The whole variable domain, remainder taken from reference TRBV7-9 and TRBJ2-7, is DTGVSQNPRHKITKRGQNVTFRCDPISEHNRLYWYRQTLGQGPEFLTYFQNEAQLEKSRLLSDRFSAERPKGSFSTLEIQRTEQGDSAMYLCASSPGGSYEQYFGPGTRLTVT.

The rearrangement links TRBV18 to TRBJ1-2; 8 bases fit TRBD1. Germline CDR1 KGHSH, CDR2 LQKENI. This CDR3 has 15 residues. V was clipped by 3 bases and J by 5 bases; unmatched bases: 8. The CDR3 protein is CASSPGTGESYGYTF. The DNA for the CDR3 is TGTGCCAGCTCACCCGGGACAGGCGAATCTTATGGCTACACCTTC.

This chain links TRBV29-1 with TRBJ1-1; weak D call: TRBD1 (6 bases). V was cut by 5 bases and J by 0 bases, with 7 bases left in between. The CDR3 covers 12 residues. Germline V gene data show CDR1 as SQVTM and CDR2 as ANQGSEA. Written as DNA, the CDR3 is TGCAGCGTTACAGGGTTGAACACTGAAGCTTTCTTT. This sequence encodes CSVTGLNTEAFF.

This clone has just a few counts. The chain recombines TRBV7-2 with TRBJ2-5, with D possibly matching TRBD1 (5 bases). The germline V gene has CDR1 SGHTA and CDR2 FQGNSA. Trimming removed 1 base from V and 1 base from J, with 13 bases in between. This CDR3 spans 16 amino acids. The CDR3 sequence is CASSLEGYIPQETQYF. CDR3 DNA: TGTGCCAGCAGCTTAGAGGGGTACATCCCCCAAGAGACCCAGTACTTC.

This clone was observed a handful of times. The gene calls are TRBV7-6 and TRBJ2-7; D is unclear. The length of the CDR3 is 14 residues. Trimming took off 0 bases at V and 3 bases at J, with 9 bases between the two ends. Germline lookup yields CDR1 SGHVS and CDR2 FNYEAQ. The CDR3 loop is CASSLAPRFYEQYF. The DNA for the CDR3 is TGTGCCAGCAGCTTAGCGCCCAGGTTCTACGAGCAGTACTTC.